These 15 T cell receptor beta chains originate from one sample sequenced in a study of T-cell reconstitution after alpha-beta-depleted transplantation in children. The authors prepared the TCRbeta library with unique molecular identifiers. MiXCR was run by TCRdb on the PCR reads, yielding one entry per CDR3 protein. The sample lists 350,000 to 450,000 distinct CDR3 sequences; 13% were seen once. The sequencing used PBMCs, collected from the stem cell graft. The receptors come from a human donor who donated a stem cell graft to a child with Fanconi anemia.

This sequence joins TRBV20-1 and TRBJ2-5; D assignment may be TRBD1 or TRBD2 (5 bases each). This CDR3 spans 14 amino acids. Germline lookup yields CDR1 DFQATT and CDR2 SNEGSKA (reference sequence). The germline V and J ends were trimmed by 1 base and 3 bases, with 12 bases remaining between them. In nucleotides, the CDR3 is TGCAGTGCTAGAGCGCTAGGGGACGAAGAGACCCAGTACTTC. Encoded protein: CSARALGDEETQYF.

The sample holds a few counts of this clonotype. The rearrangement links TRBV18 to TRBJ1-6, with D unclear. Germline-derived CDR1 and CDR2 are KGHSH and LQKENI. V lost 5 bases to trimming and J lost 5 bases, with 16 bases between them. The CDR3 has 16 amino acids. The CDR3 here is CASSNSITRDNSPLHF. In DNA, the CDR3 is TGTGCCAGCTCAAACAGCATAACTCGGGATAATTCACCCCTCCACTTT.

Only a few counts were recorded for this clonotype. The chain carries TRBV5-5 and TRBJ2-2; 12 bases are shared with TRBD1. Germline loops: CDR1 SGHKS, CDR2 YYEKEE (reference sequence). J gave up 7 bases and V 10 bases, and 8 bases lay outside the gene matches. This CDR3 is built from 14 residues. The CDR3 loop reads CAGGTGGADGELFF. CDR3 bases: TGTGCCGGAGGGACAGGGGGCGCCGACGGGGAGCTGTTTTTT.

V gene TRBV29-1 combines with J gene TRBJ2-1; D is unclear. V was clipped by 8 bases and J by 1 base, with 15 bases between them. CDR1 SQVTM and CDR2 ANQGSEA come from the germline V gene. The CDR3 runs 14 residues. In DNA form, the CDR3 reads TGCAGCCTTGGGATCCCAAGTTCCTACAATGAGCAGTTCTTC. Translation gives CSLGIPSSYNEQFF.

This clonotype was seen ten or more times. The rearrangement joins TRBV3-1 to TRBJ2-7; D ambiguous. V dropped 4 bases and J dropped 1 base, with 8 bases sitting between them. The CDR3 is 13 amino acids. Germline CDR1 is LGHDT and CDR2 is YNNKEL (reference sequence). Here the CDR3 reads CASSRAGSYEQYV. In nucleotides, the CDR3 is TGTGCCAGCAGCCGGGCCGGATCCTACGAGCAGTACGTC.

This chain connects TRBV4-3 to TRBJ1-2, with no clear D. The CDR3 has 14 residues. Trimming pared 2 bases from V and 0 bases from J, leaving 7 bases between. Germline CDR1 is LGHNA and CDR2 is YSLEER. The CDR3 bases are TGCGCCAGCAGCCAACAGCTTGCTAACTATGGCTACACCTTC. It encodes CASSQQLANYGYTF.

The chain carries TRBV6-2 or TRBV6-3 and TRBJ1-1, with D tentatively TRBD1 (5 bases). V was cut by 7 bases and J by 5 bases, with 17 bases left in between. CDR1 MNHEY and CDR2 SVGEGT come from the germline V gene. The CDR3 consists of 14 residues. The CDR3 coding sequence is TGTGCCAGCACCCAGGGAGGTGGGGGAACTGAAGCTTTCTTT. It encodes CASTQGGGGTEAFF.

This clonotype was picked up a small number of times. This rearrangement joins TRBV27 to TRBJ1-1; D ambiguous. Germline CDR1 and CDR2: MNHEY and SMNVEV (reference sequence). Trimming shortened V by 2 bases and J by 6 bases, and 10 bases separated the two germline ends. The CDR3 runs 13 residues. In DNA, the CDR3 is TGTGCCAGCAGTTTAATCCCGAGGGCTGAAGCTTTCTTT. The encoded protein is CASSLIPRAEAFF.

The rearrangement joins TRBV7-2 to TRBJ2-1, with no clear D. Germline lookup yields CDR1 SGHTA and CDR2 FQGNSA. The CDR3 consists of 14 residues. Trimming took 4 bases from V and 8 from J, leaving 15 bases between them. CDR3 amino acids: CASSSRYRGDEQFF. The CDR3, as DNA: TGTGCCAGCAGCTCCCGTTATCGCGGCGATGAGCAGTTCTTC.

This chain connects TRBV7-9 to TRBJ2-5; no definite D call. Trimming stripped 1 base from V and 4 bases from J, with 7 bases between. CDR3 length: 13 residues. Germline V gene sequence: CDR1 SEHNR, CDR2 FQNEAQ (reference sequence). This CDR3 is CASSLVARETQYF. CDR3 coding DNA: TGTGCCAGCAGCTTAGTGGCGAGAGAGACCCAGTACTTC. The variable domain in full, completed from reference TRBV7-9 and TRBJ2-5, reads DTGVSQNPRHKITKRGQNVTFRCDPISEHNRLYWYRQTLGQGPEFLTYFQNEAQLEKSRLLSDRFSAERPKGSFSTLEIQRTEQGDSAMYLCASSLVARETQYFGPGTRLLVL.

This clonotype was observed at least ten times. The chain is built from TRBV4-3 and TRBJ1-6; weak D call: TRBD1 (6 bases). This CDR3 spans 14 amino acids. Germline CDR1 LGHNA, CDR2 YSLEER. V lost 4 bases and J 9 bases, leaving 13 bases between the germline ends. The CDR3 DNA sequence: TGCGCCAGCAGCCTTGGTACAGGGAGTTCACCCCTCCACTTT. Residues: CASSLGTGSSPLHF.

This clonotype was observed at least ten times. This chain joins TRBV12-3 or TRBV12-4 and TRBJ2-3; D might be TRBD2 (5 bases). V was trimmed by 3 bases and J by 4 bases, leaving 8 bases between them. The length of the CDR3 is 13 residues. The CDR3 sequence: CASSFGESDTQYF. CDR3 sequence (DNA): TGTGCCAGCAGTTTTGGGGAGTCAGATACGCAGTATTTT.

This clonotype occurred a few times. The CDR3 reads CSATSGLGTGELFF. CDR3 in DNA: TGCAGCGCCACCTCTGGGTTGGGCACCGGGGAGCTGTTTTTT. The V and J genes are TRBV29-1 and TRBJ2-2; D gene ambiguous. The CDR3 loop spans 14 amino acids. V lost 7 bases and J lost 4, with 16 bases in between. CDR1 SQVTM and CDR2 ANQGSEA come from the germline V gene.

The chain links TRBV6-2 or TRBV6-3 to TRBJ1-1; TRBD1 aligns across 7 bases. Unmatched junction bases numbered 2, after V lost 5 bases and J lost 5 bases. The CDR3 runs to 12 residues. Germline V gene sequence: CDR1 MNHEY, CDR2 SVGEGT. CDR3 sequence reads: CASSTGVTEAFF. CDR3 DNA sequence: TGTGCCAGCAGTACAGGGGTGACTGAAGCTTTCTTT.

This chain uses TRBV2 with TRBJ1-1; TRBD1 might be the D (5 bases). V gave up 7 bases and J gave up 2 bases, with 11 bases separating them. Per germline, CDR1 SNHLY and CDR2 FYNNEI. This CDR3 contains 13 residues. Here the CDR3 reads CASTGQGNTEAFF. For the CDR3, the DNA is TGTGCCAGCACCGGGCAGGGAAACACTGAAGCTTTCTTT.